This record covers a single TCR beta chain. Treatment reported: around 19 received Ad26.COV2.S at low or high dose, single or two shots; 5 received placebo; per-sample allocation not given. After the first vaccine or placebo injection, samples were drawn on day 63. Sequencing was performed with immunoSEQ multiplex PCR; in TCRdb, only in-frame clones are kept and a portion is missing. The data show 300,000 to 400,000 clones, 70% to 90% seen once. The germline gives CDR1 SNHLY, CDR2 FYNNEI. The CDR3 is made up of 16 amino acids. J lost 8 bases, V lost 10 bases, and 18 bases had no gene match. This entry belongs to a study of Ad26.COV2.S vaccination and SARS-CoV-2 variants. The wider study: Donor joined the COV1001 Ad26.COV2.S trial arm.

The chain employs TRBV2 and TRBJ2-5; 11 nucleotides align to TRBD1. This TCR derives from a person aged 18-65 years who received the Ad26.COV2.S COVID-19 vaccine or a placebo. The sample consisted of peripheral blood, taken in a trial of Ad26.COV2.S vaccine versus placebo. CDR3 amino acids: CATTGTGGGSIVTQYF. The CDR3 DNA is TGTGCCACAACGGGGACAGGGGGAGGATCGATCGTTACCCAGTACTTC.